This T cell receptor beta chain stems from a study of blood T cell repertoires in COVID-19. A note on this clone: Other DNA sequences in this specimen translate into the identical CDR3.

This table comes from immunoSEQ multiplex PCR, and its TCRdb copy is limited to in-frame clones, with some not included. Counted here are 350,000 to 450,000 clones, about 85% occurring once; the ten biggest clones make up roughly 3.6%. Germline CDR1 MGHRA, CDR2 YSYEKL. The V gene end was trimmed by 3 bases and the J gene end by 3 bases; junction bases not matched to a gene: 0. There are 13 residues in the CDR3. Material: peripheral blood. The clonotype was recovered from a young woman with acute or convalescent COVID-19. The V gene is TRBV4-1, the J gene TRBJ1-1, with TRBD1 identical over 8 bases. CDR3 in amino acids: CASSQTGDTEAFF. The DNA of the CDR3 is TGCGCCAGCAGCCAGACAGGGGACACTGAAGCTTTCTTT.